These T cell receptor beta chains were read from a single sample in a study of blood T cell repertoires in COVID-19. The method was immunoSEQ multiplex PCR; TCRdb's version includes in-frame clones alone and lacks a portion of them. Among some 150,000 clones listed, approximately 87% were seen once. Material for sequencing was peripheral blood. These receptors came from an older woman with COVID-19, enrolled during active disease. The CDR3 runs from the conserved cysteine through the conserved F or W. The D gene is left open where the match is weak. Clone size is shown for a subset of rows, as once, few, many or a class of expanded clone.

once TRBJ2-1 - TRBV9 CASSVGVSSYNEQFF TGTGCCAGCAGCGTGGGCGTTAGCTCCTACAATGAGCAGTTCTTC
- TRBJ2-7 - TRBV6-6 CASSYSGTTYEQYF TGTGCCAGCAGTTACTCCGGGACAACCTACGAGCAGTACTTC
once TRBJ2-3 - TRBV5-4 CASSLAGPPTDTQYF TGTGCCAGCAGCTTGGCGGGTCCCCCGACAGATACGCAGTATTTT
- TRBJ1-5 TRBD1 TRBV28 CASSLDRVGNQPQHF TGTGCCAGCAGCCTCGACAGGGTCGGCAATCAGCCCCAGCATTTT
- TRBJ2-5 - TRBV12-3/TRBV12-4 CASSSPRGTQYF TGTGCCAGCAGTTCTCCTCGGGGGACCCAGTACTTC
- TRBJ2-7 - TRBV6-4 CASSATVANEQYF TGTGCCAGCAGTGCCACAGTAGCGAACGAGCAGTACTTC
- TRBJ1-2 - TRBV3-1/TRBV3-2 CASSQVQGIGYTF TGTGCCAGCAGCCAAGTGCAGGGAATAGGCTACACCTTC
- TRBJ2-3 TRBD1 TRBV5-1 CASSLGGTGTDTQYF TGCGCCAGCAGCTTGGGGGGGACAGGCACAGATACGCAGTATTTT
- TRBJ1-1 TRBD1 TRBV14 CASSHTGGSEAFF TGTGCCAGCAGCCACACAGGGGGTTCTGAAGCTTTCTTT
- TRBJ2-5 TRBD2 TRBV3-1/TRBV3-2 CASSLPLRAGGIRGETQYF TGTGCCAGCAGCCTCCCCCTTCGAGCGGGAGGGATTCGAGGGGAGACCCAGTACTTC
- TRBJ1-1 - TRBV6-5 CASSPGHYTEAFF TGTGCCAGCAGCCCGGGACATTACACTGAAGCTTTCTTT
- TRBJ2-2 - TRBV5-1 CASSLTTGRATGELFF TGCGCCAGCAGCTTAACTACAGGGCGTGCCACCGGGGAGCTGTTTTTT
- TRBJ1-5 TRBD1 TRBV6-2/TRBV6-3 CASSRTGPQPQHF TGTGCCAGCAGTAGGACAGGCCCCCAGCCCCAGCATTTT
- TRBJ1-2 - TRBV2 CASSVTLNYGYTF TGTGCCAGCAGCGTGACTCTGAACTATGGCTACACCTTC
- TRBJ2-5 - TRBV7-2 CASSEGPKLRSQETQYF TGTGCCAGCAGCGAGGGCCCTAAGTTGAGGTCCCAAGAGACCCAGTACTTC
once TRBJ2-6 - TRBV11-2 CASSSRQGFLSGANVLTF TGTGCCAGCAGCTCCCGGCAGGGGTTCCTCTCTGGGGCCAACGTCCTGACTTTC
- TRBJ2-2 - TRBV19 CASSTGANTGELFF TGTGCCAGTAGTACAGGGGCGAACACCGGGGAGCTGTTTTTT
- TRBJ1-2 - TRBV7-2 CASSLGQGTDGYTF TGTGCCAGCAGCTTAGGCCAGGGGACCGATGGCTACACCTTC
- TRBJ2-5 - TRBV28 CASREGGRARETQYF TGTGCCAGCAGAGAGGGGGGGAGGGCTAGAGAGACCCAGTACTTC
- TRBJ2-1 TRBD2 TRBV5-1 CASSLTGGPDEQFF TGCGCCAGCAGCTTGACGGGAGGGCCCGATGAGCAGTTCTTC
once TRBJ1-1 - TRBV11-3 CASRNRQSLEAFF TGTGCCAGCAGGAATCGACAGAGCCTTGAAGCTTTCTTT
- TRBJ2-7 - TRBV12-2 CASRLACLRNSGSYEQYF TGTGCAAGTCGCTTAGCATGTCTCCGGAATAGCGGGAGCTACGAGCAGTACTTC
- TRBJ2-5 TRBD2 TRBV7-2 CASSLMGLAQETQYF TGTGCCAGCAGCTTAATGGGACTAGCCCAAGAGACCCAGTACTTC
- TRBJ2-5 - TRBV6-2/TRBV6-3 CASSYGGAGGETQYF TGTGCCAGCAGTTACGGCGGGGCCGGTGGAGAGACCCAGTACTTC
- TRBJ2-4 - TRBV7-2 CASSSSRGNIQYF TGTGCCAGCAGCTCCTCCCGGGGGAACATTCAGTACTTC
- TRBJ2-7 TRBD1 TRBV12-3/TRBV12-4 CASTLRGGNEQYF TGTGCCAGCACCCTCAGAGGGGGCAACGAGCAGTACTTC
- TRBJ2-2 TRBD2 TRBV25-1 CASSDLTGLAGVTGELFF TGTGCCAGCAGTGATCTCACGGGGCTAGCGGGAGTAACCGGGGAGCTGTTTTTT
- TRBJ1-1 - TRBV5-1 CASSLAGQNTEAFF TGCGCCAGCAGCTTGGCCGGACAGAACACTGAAGCTTTCTTT
- TRBJ1-3 - TRBV9 CASSGLLGSGNTIYF TGTGCCAGCAGCGGGCTACTAGGGTCCGGAAACACCATATATTTT
- TRBJ2-1 TRBD2 TRBV2 CASSEGTSGRARNEQFF TGTGCCAGCAGTGAGGGGACTAGCGGGAGGGCCCGCAATGAGCAGTTCTTC
- TRBJ2-5 - TRBV27 CASSLFRVPGETQYF TGTGCCAGCAGTTTATTCAGGGTCCCCGGGGAGACCCAGTACTTC
- TRBJ2-2 TRBD1 TRBV4-1 CASSRGQGDTGELFF TGCGCCAGCAGCCGGGGACAGGGGGACACCGGGGAGCTGTTTTTT
- TRBJ2-5 - TRBV5-1 CASSLEARRETQYF TGCGCCAGCAGCTTGGAAGCTAGGCGAGAGACCCAGTACTTC
- TRBJ2-7 TRBD2 TRBV6-6 CASSLGLAGAYEQYF TGTGCCAGCAGTCTGGGACTAGCGGGAGCCTACGAGCAGTACTTC
- TRBJ2-2 TRBD2 TRBV7-7 CASSPGVSGRGTGELFF TGTGCTAGCAGCCCAGGCGTTAGCGGGAGAGGGACCGGGGAGCTGTTTTTT
few TRBJ1-1 - TRBV7-2 CASLEAGGTEAFF TGTGCCAGCCTTGAGGCGGGGGGCACTGAAGCTTTCTTT
- TRBJ1-5 - TRBV6-4 CASSEGSNQPQHF TGTGCCAGCAGTGAGGGCAGCAATCAGCCCCAGCATTTT
- TRBJ1-6 TRBD1 TRBV4-3 CASSQGQGGPFPLHF TGCGCCAGCAGCCAAGGACAGGGCGGCCCGTTCCCCCTCCACTTT
- TRBJ1-5 - TRBV27 CASSQGPNQPQHF TGTGCCAGCAGTCAGGGCCCCAATCAGCCCCAGCATTTT
- TRBJ1-2 - TRBV27 CASSLSTTGGYTF TGTGCCAGCAGTTTATCGACCACAGGGGGCTACACCTTC
- TRBJ1-3 TRBD1 TRBV7-9 CATRTDRAGNTIYF TGTGCCACCCGAACGGACAGGGCCGGAAACACCATATATTTT
- TRBJ1-6 - TRBV10-1 CASSKYRRHYNSPLHF TGCGCCAGCAGTAAGTACAGGCGTCATTATAATTCACCCCTCCACTTT
few TRBJ1-6 - TRBV5-8 CASSLTANNSPLHF TGTGCCAGCAGCTTGACAGCAAATAATTCACCCCTCCACTTT
- TRBJ2-5 - TRBV7-3 CASSLDGGETQYF TGTGCCAGCAGCTTAGACGGGGGAGAGACCCAGTACTTC
- TRBJ1-5 - TRBV10-3 CAIRAGGNQPQHF TGTGCCATCAGGGCCGGGGGGAATCAGCCCCAGCATTTT
few TRBJ2-7 - TRBV4-1 CASSQEPTRVVYEQYF TGCGCCAGCAGCCAAGAGCCGACTAGGGTAGTCTACGAGCAGTACTTC
- TRBJ2-3 TRBD1 TRBV7-2 CASSLRGTGRQQDTQYF TGTGCCAGCAGTTTACGCGGGACAGGGAGACAGCAAGATACGCAGTATTTT
- TRBJ1-6 - TRBV3-1/TRBV3-2 CASSHPLTRKNSPLHF TGTGCCAGCAGCCATCCGCTCACGAGAAAAAATTCACCCCTCCACTTT
- TRBJ2-3 TRBD2 TRBV19 CASSTGGSVSTDTQYF TGTGCCAGTAGTACGGGGGGTAGCGTGAGCACAGATACGCAGTATTTT
- TRBJ1-1 - TRBV4-3 CASSQEGGDTWTPEAFF TGCGCCAGCAGCCAAGAGGGGGGGGACACCTGGACCCCTGAAGCTTTCTTT
- TRBJ2-7 - TRBV5-4 CASSLEQGSYEQYF TGTGCCAGCAGCTTGGAGCAGGGAAGTTACGAGCAGTACTTC
- TRBJ2-7 TRBD2 TRBV19 CASTPSGRLSYEQYF TGTGCCAGTACTCCTAGCGGACGCCTCTCGTACGAGCAGTACTTC
- TRBJ2-5 TRBD2 TRBV7-2 CASSLAIQHSGETQYF TGTGCCAGCAGCTTAGCGATACAGCATAGCGGGGAGACCCAGTACTTC
- TRBJ1-4 - TRBV6-5 CASSRGDGHNEKLFF TGTGCCAGCAGCCGCGGGGACGGTCATAATGAAAAACTGTTTTTT
once TRBJ2-1 TRBD2 TRBV15 CATSRGGLAGLNEQFF TGTGCCACCAGCAGAGGTGGGCTAGCGGGACTGAATGAGCAGTTCTTC
- TRBJ1-5 TRBD1 TRBV7-9 CASSPDRYEPQHF TGTGCCAGCAGCCCGGACAGGTATGAGCCCCAGCATTTT
- TRBJ2-1 - TRBV7-8 CASSFSGSSYNEQFF TGTGCCAGCAGCTTTAGCGGCAGCTCCTACAATGAGCAGTTCTTC